This T cell receptor beta chain derives from a study of identical twins' blood T cells. Across the whole study: About 50 million reads covered about 6 alpha-chain and about 6 beta-chain libraries.

V gave up 3 bases and J gave up 4 bases, with 12 bases separating them. The CDR3 runs to 14 residues. Germline V CDR1 and CDR2: WSHSY, SAAADI. TCRdb reprocessed the 5' RACE reads via MiXCR and lists one record per CDR3 protein. The sample contains roughly 340,000 distinct CDR3 sequences, roughly 30% of which appear only once. The sample comprised PBMCs. The TCR was taken from a woman aged 18-49 years in good health. V and J are TRBV10-2 and TRBJ1-2, with D unresolved. CDR3 nucleotides: TGCGCCAGCAGTGACGCACGCCAGAGCTATGGCTACACCTTC. Residues: CASSDARQSYGYTF.